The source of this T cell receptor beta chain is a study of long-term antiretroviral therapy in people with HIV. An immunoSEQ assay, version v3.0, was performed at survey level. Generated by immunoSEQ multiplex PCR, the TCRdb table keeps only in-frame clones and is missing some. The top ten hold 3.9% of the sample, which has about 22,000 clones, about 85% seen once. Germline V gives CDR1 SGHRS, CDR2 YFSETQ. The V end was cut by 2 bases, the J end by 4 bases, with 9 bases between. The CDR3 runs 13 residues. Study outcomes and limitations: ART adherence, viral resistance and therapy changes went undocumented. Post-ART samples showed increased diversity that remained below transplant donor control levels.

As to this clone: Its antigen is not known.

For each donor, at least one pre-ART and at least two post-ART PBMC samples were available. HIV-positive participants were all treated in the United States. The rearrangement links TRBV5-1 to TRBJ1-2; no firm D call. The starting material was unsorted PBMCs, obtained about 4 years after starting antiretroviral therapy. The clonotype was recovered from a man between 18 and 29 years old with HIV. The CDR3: CASSFRSGYGYTF. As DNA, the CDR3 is TGCGCCAGCAGCTTCCGGTCCGGCTATGGCTACACCTTC. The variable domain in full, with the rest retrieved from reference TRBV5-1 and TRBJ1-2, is KAGVTQTPRYLIKTRGQQVTLSCSPISGHRSVSWYQQTPGQGLQFLFEYFSETQRNKGNFPGRFSGRQFSNSRSEMNVSTLELGDSALYLCASSFRSGYGYTFGSGTRLTVV.